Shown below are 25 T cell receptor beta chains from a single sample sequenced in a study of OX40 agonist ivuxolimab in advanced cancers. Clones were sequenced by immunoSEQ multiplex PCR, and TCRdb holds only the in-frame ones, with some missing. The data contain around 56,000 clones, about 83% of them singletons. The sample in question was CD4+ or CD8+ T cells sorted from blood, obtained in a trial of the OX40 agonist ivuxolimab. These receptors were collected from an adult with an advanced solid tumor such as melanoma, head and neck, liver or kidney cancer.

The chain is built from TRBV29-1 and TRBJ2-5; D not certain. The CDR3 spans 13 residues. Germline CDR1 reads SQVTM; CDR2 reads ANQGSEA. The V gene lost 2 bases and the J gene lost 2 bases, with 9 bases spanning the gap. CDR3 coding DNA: TGCAGCGTTGAAAGGGTAGAACAAGAGACCCAGTACTTC. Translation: CSVERVEQETQYF.

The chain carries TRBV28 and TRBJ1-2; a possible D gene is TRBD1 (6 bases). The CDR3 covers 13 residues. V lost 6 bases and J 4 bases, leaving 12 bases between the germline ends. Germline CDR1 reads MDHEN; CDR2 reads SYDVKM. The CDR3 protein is CASRQETGYGYTF. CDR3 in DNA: TGTGCCAGCAGACAAGAGACAGGCTATGGCTACACCTTC.

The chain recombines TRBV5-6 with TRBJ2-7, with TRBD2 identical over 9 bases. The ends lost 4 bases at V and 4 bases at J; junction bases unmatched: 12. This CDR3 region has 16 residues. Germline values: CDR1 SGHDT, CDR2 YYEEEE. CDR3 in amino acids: CASSRGGGRASYEQYF. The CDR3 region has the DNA TGTGCCAGCAGCCGAGGGGGCGGGAGGGCCTCTTACGAGCAGTACTTC.

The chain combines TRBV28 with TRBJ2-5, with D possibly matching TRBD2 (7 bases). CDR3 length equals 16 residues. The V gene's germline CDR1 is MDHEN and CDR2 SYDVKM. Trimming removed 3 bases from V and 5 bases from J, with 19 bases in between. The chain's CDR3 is CASSLGRGGRGETQYF. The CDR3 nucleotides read TGTGCCAGCAGTTTGGGCCGCGGGGGCCGTGGCGAGACCCAGTACTTC.

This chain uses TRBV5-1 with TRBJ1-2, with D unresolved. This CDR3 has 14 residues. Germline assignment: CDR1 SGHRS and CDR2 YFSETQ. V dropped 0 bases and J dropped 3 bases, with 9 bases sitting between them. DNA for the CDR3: TGCGCCAGCAGCTTGGAAAGGGAGTACTATGGCTACACCTTC. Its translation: CASSLEREYYGYTF.

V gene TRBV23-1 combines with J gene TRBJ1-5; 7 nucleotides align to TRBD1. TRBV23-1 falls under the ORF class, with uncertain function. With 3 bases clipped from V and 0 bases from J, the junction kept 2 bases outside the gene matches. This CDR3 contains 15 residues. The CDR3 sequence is CASSHGQDSNQPQHF. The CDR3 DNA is TGCGCCAGCAGTCACGGACAGGATAGCAATCAGCCCCAGCATTTT.

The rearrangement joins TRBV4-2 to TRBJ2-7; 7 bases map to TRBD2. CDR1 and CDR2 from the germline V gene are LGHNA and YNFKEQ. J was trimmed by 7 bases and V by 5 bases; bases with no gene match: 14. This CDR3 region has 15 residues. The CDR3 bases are TGTGCCAGCAGCGCAAACGGGGGGAGGGTCGGGGAGCAGTACTTC. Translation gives CASSANGGRVGEQYF.

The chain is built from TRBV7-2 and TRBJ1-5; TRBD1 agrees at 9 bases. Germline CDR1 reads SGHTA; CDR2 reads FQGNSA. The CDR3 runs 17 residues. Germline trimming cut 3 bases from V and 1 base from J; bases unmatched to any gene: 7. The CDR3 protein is CASSLVGGQGSNQPQHF. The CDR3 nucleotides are TGTGCCAGCAGCTTGGTGGGGGGACAGGGAAGCAATCAGCCCCAGCATTTT.

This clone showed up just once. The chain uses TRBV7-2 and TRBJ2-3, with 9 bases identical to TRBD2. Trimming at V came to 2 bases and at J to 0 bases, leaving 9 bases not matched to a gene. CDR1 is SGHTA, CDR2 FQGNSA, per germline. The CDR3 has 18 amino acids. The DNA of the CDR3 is TGTGCCAGCAGCTTACACCTCAGCGGGGGGCTTAGCACAGATACGCAGTATTTT. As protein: CASSLHLSGGLSTDTQYF.

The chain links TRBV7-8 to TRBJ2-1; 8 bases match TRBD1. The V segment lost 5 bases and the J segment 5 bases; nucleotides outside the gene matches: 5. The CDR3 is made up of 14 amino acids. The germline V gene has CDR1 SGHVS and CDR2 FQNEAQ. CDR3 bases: TGTGCCAGCAGCCTCCGGACAGGGAACAATGAGCAGTTCTTC. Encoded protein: CASSLRTGNNEQFF.

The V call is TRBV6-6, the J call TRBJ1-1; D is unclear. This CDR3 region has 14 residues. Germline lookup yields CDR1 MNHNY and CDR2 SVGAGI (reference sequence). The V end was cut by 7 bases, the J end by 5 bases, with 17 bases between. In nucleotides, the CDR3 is TGTGCCAGCATCGAACTCGGCGGTTGGACTGAAGCTTTCTTT. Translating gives CASIELGGWTEAFF.

The CDR3 nucleotides read TGTGCCAGCAGTCCAGGCAGGAACACTGAAGCTTTCTTT. It yields the protein CASSPGRNTEAFF. The chain has TRBV6-1 and TRBJ1-1; D gene unclear. V lost 5 bases to trimming and J lost 1 base, with 8 bases between them. Germline V gene sequence: CDR1 MNHNS, CDR2 SASEGT. The CDR3 length is 13 residues.

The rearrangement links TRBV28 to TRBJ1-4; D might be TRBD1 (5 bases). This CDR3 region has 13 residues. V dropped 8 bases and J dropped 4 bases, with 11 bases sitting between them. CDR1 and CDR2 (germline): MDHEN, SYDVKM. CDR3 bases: TGTGCCAGCCTCCGGGACCTTAATGAAAAACTGTTTTTT. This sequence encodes CASLRDLNEKLFF.

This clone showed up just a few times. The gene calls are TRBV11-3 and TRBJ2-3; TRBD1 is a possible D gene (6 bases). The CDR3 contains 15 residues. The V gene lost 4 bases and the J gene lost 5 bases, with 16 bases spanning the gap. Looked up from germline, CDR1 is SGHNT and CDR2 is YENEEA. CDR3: CASSWRGGPLDTQYF. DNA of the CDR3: TGTGCCAGCAGCTGGCGTGGGGGCCCTTTAGATACGCAGTATTTT.

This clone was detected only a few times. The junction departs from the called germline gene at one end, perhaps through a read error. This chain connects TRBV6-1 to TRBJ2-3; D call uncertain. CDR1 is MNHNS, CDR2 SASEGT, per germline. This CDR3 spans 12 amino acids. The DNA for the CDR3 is TGTGCCAGCAGTCCAAGCAAAGATACGCAGTATTTT. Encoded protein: CASSPSKDTQYF.

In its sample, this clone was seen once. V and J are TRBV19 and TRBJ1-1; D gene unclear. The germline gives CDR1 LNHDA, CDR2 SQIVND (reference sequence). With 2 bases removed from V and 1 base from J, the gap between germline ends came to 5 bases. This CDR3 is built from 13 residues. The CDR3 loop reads CASSINRNTEAFF. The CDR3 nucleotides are TGTGCCAGTAGTATAAACAGGAACACTGAAGCTTTCTTT.

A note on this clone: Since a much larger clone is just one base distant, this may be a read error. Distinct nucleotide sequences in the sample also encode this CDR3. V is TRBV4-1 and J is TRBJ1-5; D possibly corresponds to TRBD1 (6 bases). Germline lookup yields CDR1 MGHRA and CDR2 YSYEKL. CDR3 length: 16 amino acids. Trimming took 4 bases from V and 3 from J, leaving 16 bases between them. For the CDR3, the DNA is TGCGCCAGCAGCCCCATGGAAGGGGGAAACAATCAGCCCCAGCATTTT. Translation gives CASSPMEGGNNQPQHF.

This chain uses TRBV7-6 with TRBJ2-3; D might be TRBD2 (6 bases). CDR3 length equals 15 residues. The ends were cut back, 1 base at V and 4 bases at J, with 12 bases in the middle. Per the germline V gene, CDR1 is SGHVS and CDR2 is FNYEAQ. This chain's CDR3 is CASSLGGVGADTQYF. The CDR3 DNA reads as TGTGCCAGCAGCTTAGGCGGGGTAGGGGCAGATACGCAGTATTTT.

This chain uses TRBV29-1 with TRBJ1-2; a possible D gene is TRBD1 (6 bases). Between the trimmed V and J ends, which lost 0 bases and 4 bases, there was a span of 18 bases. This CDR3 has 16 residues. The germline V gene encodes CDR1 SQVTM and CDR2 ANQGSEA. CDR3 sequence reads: CSVEEGLQGGSYGYTF. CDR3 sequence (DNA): TGCAGCGTTGAAGAAGGGCTACAGGGAGGTTCCTATGGCTACACCTTC.

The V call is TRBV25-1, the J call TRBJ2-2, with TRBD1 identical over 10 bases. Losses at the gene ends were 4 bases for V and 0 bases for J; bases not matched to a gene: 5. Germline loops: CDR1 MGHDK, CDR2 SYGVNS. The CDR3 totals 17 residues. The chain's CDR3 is CASSGQGAKSNTGELFF. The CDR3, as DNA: TGTGCCAGCAGTGGACAGGGGGCCAAATCGAACACCGGGGAGCTGTTTTTT.

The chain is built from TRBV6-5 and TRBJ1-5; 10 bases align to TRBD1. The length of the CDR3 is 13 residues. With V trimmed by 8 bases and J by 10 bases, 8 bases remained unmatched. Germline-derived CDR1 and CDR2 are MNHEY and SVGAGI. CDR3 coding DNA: TGTGCCAGCGGACTGGACAGGGGGTTCCCCCAGCATTTT. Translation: CASGLDRGFPQHF.

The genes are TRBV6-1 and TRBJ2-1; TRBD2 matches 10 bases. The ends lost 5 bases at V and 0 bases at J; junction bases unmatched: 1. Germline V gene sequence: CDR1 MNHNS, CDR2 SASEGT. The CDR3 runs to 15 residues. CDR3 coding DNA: TGTGCCAGCAGTTCTAGCGGGAGCTCCTACAATGAGCAGTTCTTC. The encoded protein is CASSSSGSSYNEQFF.

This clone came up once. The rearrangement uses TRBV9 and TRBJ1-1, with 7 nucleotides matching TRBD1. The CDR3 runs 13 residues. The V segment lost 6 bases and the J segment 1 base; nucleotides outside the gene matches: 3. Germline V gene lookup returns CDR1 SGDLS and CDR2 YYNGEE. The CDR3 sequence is CASTGDRNTEAFF. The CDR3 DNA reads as TGTGCCAGCACCGGGGACAGGAACACTGAAGCTTTCTTT.

CDR3 DNA sequence: TGTGCCAGCAGCCGGCGCGGGACAGACTCTGGAAACACCATATATTTT. Encoded protein: CASSRRGTDSGNTIYF. The V call is TRBV7-9, the J call TRBJ1-3; 7 bases fit TRBD1. The CDR3 spans 16 residues. Unmatched junction bases numbered 7, after V lost 5 bases and J lost 0 bases. From germline, CDR1 is SEHNR and CDR2 FQNEAQ (reference sequence).

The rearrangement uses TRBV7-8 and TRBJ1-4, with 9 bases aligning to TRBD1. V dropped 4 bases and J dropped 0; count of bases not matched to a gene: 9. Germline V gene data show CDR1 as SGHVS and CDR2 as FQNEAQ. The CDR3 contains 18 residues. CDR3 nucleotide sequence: TGTGCCAGCAGCTCTTCGGGACAGGGAATTGCAACTAATGAAAAACTGTTTTTT. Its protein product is CASSSSGQGIATNEKLFF.